The text below deals with one T cell receptor (beta chain). This clonotype appeared a few times. Its antigen is not yet known. No base-level quality is on record; no much larger clone is a single base apart. The data stem from a study of spatial heterogeneity in lung cancer (dated by TCRdb to between 2018 and 2021). With regard to the full study: Beta-chain transcripts were consistently detected in greater numbers than alpha-chain transcripts, which likely reflected higher beta-chain transcript abundance. Nonsynonymous mutation counts, determined by whole-exome sequencing of tumor tissue, were related to features of the TCR repertoire. TCR alpha and beta repertoires were quantitatively compared across multiple tumor regions, matched nontumor lung and blood in non-small cell lung cancer. At surgery, both alpha and beta chains were TCR-sequenced in 200 to 250 tumor regions, fewer than 85 matched nontumor lung samples and a few dozen PBMC samples. A strong correlation was found between TCR transcript counts in tumor regions and a T cell transcriptional module score from matched bulk RNA-seq. In the raw uncorrected reads, each unique combination of TCR and UMI appeared more than ten times on average. Overall results and qualifications from the work: The count of ubiquitous expanded TCRs correlated with the count of ubiquitous nonsynonymous mutations, and the count of regional expanded TCRs correlated with the count of regional nonsynonymous mutations. Confirming at a functional level the hypothesis that regional TCRs recognize regional mutations was considered to require additional single-cell paired TCR alpha and beta sequencing. TCR-seq coverage of tumor T cells was estimated to be only roughly 7% for alpha chains and about 13% for beta chains. The number of expanded intratumoral alpha and beta TCRs correlated with the tumor nonsynonymous mutation count.

Libraries came from 5' RACE. TCRdb names NextSeq 500 as the instrument used. The TCR library protocol attached a unique molecular identifier to each TCR cDNA molecule to allow correction of PCR and sequencing errors. The source study handled its data this way. TCR identification, UMI-based error correction and CDR3 extraction were performed with Decombinator tools. TCRs above a frequency of 2 per 1,000, corresponding to the top 1% of the tumor frequency distribution, were defined as expanded. Expanded tumor TCRs statistically deemed absent (corrected P<0.05) from at least one tumor region were classed as regional, and all other expanded tumor TCRs were classed as ubiquitous. Renyi diversity was calculated using the R vegan package after each repertoire was subsampled 100 times to 5,000 TCRs. To build CDR3 similarity networks, amino acid triplet string-kernel similarity was used, and CDR3s were connected when their pairwise similarity was above 0.82. TCRdb ran its own pipeline on the public reads, namely fastp trimming at Q25 and MiXCR clone calling, and kept in-frame beta chains. Here each entry gathers all rows of one CDR3 protein and keeps the most common genes and DNA. The V and J calls were determined by TCRdb, not by the authors. This sample comprises 20,000 to 25,000 distinct CDR3 sequences, 8.8% of them detected only once. The biggest ten clones account for approximately 8% of the sample.

The CDR3 numbers 16 residues from cysteine through phenylalanine. Left in the record is the CDR3 DNA by itself, 48 bases read in frame from the first base. According to the germline V gene, CDR1 reads MNHEY and CDR2 reads SVGEGT. This specimen's time point label, interpreted: sample taken at primary tumor resection. Donors were around 71 patients with early-stage, untreated non-small cell lung cancer from the lung TRACERx cohort. For TCR sequencing, whole RNA was extracted from tumor and nontumor lung tissue, or from cryopreserved PBMC samples, and no cell sorting was done. Only patients for whom sufficient RNA was available from at least two tumor regions were selected for TCR sequencing. Before selection, tumor and adjacent nontumor lung specimens were reviewed by a lung pathologist.

The TCR comes from a male donor with early-stage non-small cell lung cancer. In this chain, TRBV6-2 or TRBV6-3 is recombined with TRBJ2-3; too little of a D gene remains to name it. The end of the DNA fits TRBJ1-5 better, so the J call may be wrong. The source material was lung tumor tissue, sampled at surgery. The CDR3 region has the sequence CASSLRSLAGGDTQHF. The sequence in DNA is TGTGCCAGCAGTCTACGGTCTCTAGCGGGAGGAGATACGCAGCATTTT.